A single sample is the source of the 17 T cell receptor beta chains below, sequenced in a study of blood T cell repertoires in COVID-19. TCRdb's table, derived via immunoSEQ multiplex PCR, lists solely in-frame clones and lacks some. The data contain 120,000 to 150,000 clones, about 84% of them singletons. The sample was peripheral blood. The source of these receptors is a man in his sixties with active or convalescent COVID-19.

The chain is built from TRBV19 and TRBJ1-1; the D gene is possibly TRBD1 (6 bases). Trimming took 2 bases from V and 6 from J, leaving 16 bases between them. CDR1 and CDR2 from the germline V gene are LNHDA and SQIVND (reference sequence). The CDR3 runs to 15 residues. The CDR3 coding sequence is TGTGCCAGTAGTATAAGGCCCCCAGGGGCCCCTGAAGCTTTCTTT. Protein: CASSIRPPGAPEAFF.

The rearrangement links TRBV20-1 to TRBJ2-1, with TRBD2 identical over 7 bases. CDR3 length: 14 amino acids. V was clipped by 3 bases and J by 9 bases; unmatched bases: 11. CDR1 and CDR2 (germline): DFQATT, SNEGSKA (reference sequence). CDR3 sequence reads: CSASPGLGFGEQFF. CDR3 coding DNA: TGCAGTGCTAGTCCCGGACTAGGTTTCGGTGAGCAGTTCTTC.

The chain employs TRBV18 and TRBJ2-7; 8 positions agree with TRBD1. Trimming took 3 bases from V and 2 from J; bases not matched to a gene: 6. From germline, CDR1 is KGHSH and CDR2 LQKENI. The CDR3 is 15 amino acids. The CDR3 DNA is TGTGCCAGCTCACCTAAGACAGGGGTCGCCTACGAGCAGTACTTC. Translation gives CASSPKTGVAYEQYF.

The chain recombines TRBV6-2 or TRBV6-3 with TRBJ2-7; D may be TRBD1 (6 bases). The CDR3 length is 14 residues. Germline values: CDR1 MNHEY, CDR2 SVGEGT. The V and J ends lost 4 bases and 6 bases respectively, with 16 bases between them. CDR3 nucleotide sequence: TGTGCCAGCAGTTCGCAGGGGCCAAACGGCGAGCAGTACTTC. It encodes CASSSQGPNGEQYF.

The V call is TRBV7-8, the J call TRBJ1-5; possibly TRBD1 for D (6 bases). Germline CDR1 SGHVS, CDR2 FQNEAQ. V lost 2 bases, J lost 3 bases, and 17 bases lay in between. This CDR3 has 17 amino acids. The CDR3 DNA is TGTGCCAGCAGCTTAAGTAGCAGGGGACATTCCAATCAGCCCCAGCATTTT. Translation gives CASSLSSRGHSNQPQHF. Using reference TRBV7-8 and TRBJ1-5 for the parts outside the CDR3, the full variable domain is GAGVSQSPRYKVAKRGQDVALRCDPISGHVSLFWYQQALGQGPEFLTYFQNEAQLDKSGLPSDRFFAERPEGSVSTLKIQRTQQEDSAVYLCASSLSSRGHSNQPQHFGDGTRLSIL.

The chain links TRBV7-2 to TRBJ2-2, with TRBD1 as a possible D gene (5 bases). V dropped 4 bases and J dropped 7 bases, with 10 bases sitting between them. The CDR3 contains 13 residues. Germline CDR1 and CDR2: SGHTA and FQGNSA. CDR3 DNA sequence: TGTGCCAGCAGCTCTACAAGGGGCGGGGAGCTGTTTTTT. This gives the protein CASSSTRGGELFF.

The sample holds a few counts of this clone. The chain links TRBV20-1 to TRBJ1-1; D unclear. Germline values: CDR1 DFQATT, CDR2 SNEGSKA (reference sequence). V gave up 6 bases and J gave up 4 bases, with 3 bases separating them. CDR3 length: 9 amino acids. The CDR3 spells CSASTEAFF. In DNA, the CDR3 is TGCAGTGCCTCCACTGAAGCTTTCTTT.

The rearrangement joins TRBV18 to TRBJ2-7, with 12 bases aligning to TRBD1. V lost 3 bases, J lost 6 bases, and 3 bases stayed unmatched. This CDR3 contains 14 residues. The V gene's germline CDR1 is KGHSH and CDR2 LQKENI. The CDR3 reads CASSPGTGGFEQYF. The CDR3 bases are TGTGCCAGCTCACCCGGGACAGGGGGCTTCGAGCAGTACTTC. The full variable domain, its missing parts supplied by reference TRBV18 and TRBJ2-7, is NAGVMQNPRHLVRRRGQEARLRCSPMKGHSHVYWYRQLPEEGLKFMVYLQKENIIDESGMPKERFSAEFPKEGPSILRIQQVVRGDSAAYFCASSPGTGGFEQYFGPGTRLTVT.

The chain carries TRBV18 and TRBJ1-5, with TRBD1 matching 7 bases. The length of the CDR3 is 16 residues. V lost 4 bases, J lost 0 bases, and 6 bases stayed unmatched. Germline V gene lookup returns CDR1 KGHSH and CDR2 LQKENI. CDR3 sequence: CASSQGTEHSNQPQHF. DNA for the CDR3: TGTGCCAGCTCACAAGGGACAGAACATAGCAATCAGCCCCAGCATTTT.

This chain uses TRBV29-1 with TRBJ2-6; D call uncertain. Germline values: CDR1 SQVTM, CDR2 ANQGSEA. V was shortened by 7 bases and J by 2 bases, with 9 bases between the two germline ends. The CDR3 covers 13 residues. In nucleotides, the CDR3 is TGCAGCGCTAGAATAGCTGGGGCCAACGTCCTGACTTTC. Amino acid sequence: CSARIAGANVLTF.

This chain joins TRBV7-9 and TRBJ2-5; 10 nucleotides line up with TRBD1. The CDR3 runs to 19 residues. Germline V lookup: CDR1 SEHNR, CDR2 FQNEAQ (reference sequence). V lost 3 bases, J lost 3 bases, and 16 bases stayed unmatched. The CDR3 DNA reads TGTGCCAGCAGCTTGGGTTCAGGGACAGGGGTCAGACTGAAAGAGACCCAGTACTTC. It is translated as CASSLGSGTGVRLKETQYF.

This chain joins TRBV3-1 (or the pseudogene TRBV3-2) and TRBJ1-2, with 8 positions matching TRBD1. CDR1 is LGHDT and CDR2 is YNNKEL in the germline V gene (reference sequence). V was clipped by 1 base and J by 7 bases; unmatched bases: 5. The CDR3 loop spans 14 amino acids. This CDR3 is CASSQATGGLGYTF. CDR3 DNA: TGTGCCAGCAGCCAAGCCACAGGGGGGCTTGGCTACACCTTC.

This clone was observed once. The chain carries TRBV5-5 and TRBJ1-2; D uncertain. V lost 6 bases and J lost 1, with 16 bases in between. The CDR3 loop spans 15 amino acids. Germline V lookup: CDR1 SGHKS, CDR2 YYEKEE (reference sequence). CDR3 in DNA: TGTGCCAGCACCTTCTCCCCCGGGATTAACTATGGCTACACCTTC. The encoded protein is CASTFSPGINYGYTF.

J is TRBJ2-5 and V is TRBV28; 7 bases agree with TRBD1. The CDR3 length is 15 residues. The J segment lost 4 bases and the V segment lost 6 bases, leaving 11 bases of the junction unmatched. Germline CDR1 reads MDHEN; CDR2 reads SYDVKM. The CDR3, as DNA: TGTGCCAGCAGCTCCGGGCAGGGGGTAGGAGAGACCCAGTACTTC. This gives the protein CASSSGQGVGETQYF.

This chain joins TRBV5-1 and TRBJ2-3, with D possibly being TRBD1 (6 bases). The CDR3 covers 15 residues. Germline V CDR1 and CDR2: SGHRS, YFSETQ. Trimming left V 4 bases short and J 1 base short, with 13 bases between. The CDR3 nucleotides read TGCGCCAGCAGCGGCACAGGGTGGGGCACAGATACGCAGTATTTT. Its translation is CASSGTGWGTDTQYF.

This clone was counted a few times. The chain has TRBV10-3 and TRBJ1-1; D might be TRBD1 (6 bases). Germline lookup yields CDR1 ENHRY and CDR2 SYGVKD. The CDR3 has 15 residues. V was pared by 2 bases and J by 1 base, with 11 bases between. CDR3 loop: CAISEDRFSNTEAFF. DNA of the CDR3: TGTGCCATCAGTGAGGACAGGTTTTCGAACACTGAAGCTTTCTTT.

The count of this clone is one. The rearrangement uses TRBV11-3 and TRBJ1-1, with TRBD1 as a possible D gene (6 bases). Trimming took 6 bases from V and 3 from J, leaving 11 bases between them. Germline V gene lookup returns CDR1 SGHNT and CDR2 YENEEA. This CDR3 comprises 13 residues. The CDR3 coding sequence is TGTGCCAGCAGTCCACAGGGATACACTGAAGCTTTCTTT. Amino acids: CASSPQGYTEAFF.